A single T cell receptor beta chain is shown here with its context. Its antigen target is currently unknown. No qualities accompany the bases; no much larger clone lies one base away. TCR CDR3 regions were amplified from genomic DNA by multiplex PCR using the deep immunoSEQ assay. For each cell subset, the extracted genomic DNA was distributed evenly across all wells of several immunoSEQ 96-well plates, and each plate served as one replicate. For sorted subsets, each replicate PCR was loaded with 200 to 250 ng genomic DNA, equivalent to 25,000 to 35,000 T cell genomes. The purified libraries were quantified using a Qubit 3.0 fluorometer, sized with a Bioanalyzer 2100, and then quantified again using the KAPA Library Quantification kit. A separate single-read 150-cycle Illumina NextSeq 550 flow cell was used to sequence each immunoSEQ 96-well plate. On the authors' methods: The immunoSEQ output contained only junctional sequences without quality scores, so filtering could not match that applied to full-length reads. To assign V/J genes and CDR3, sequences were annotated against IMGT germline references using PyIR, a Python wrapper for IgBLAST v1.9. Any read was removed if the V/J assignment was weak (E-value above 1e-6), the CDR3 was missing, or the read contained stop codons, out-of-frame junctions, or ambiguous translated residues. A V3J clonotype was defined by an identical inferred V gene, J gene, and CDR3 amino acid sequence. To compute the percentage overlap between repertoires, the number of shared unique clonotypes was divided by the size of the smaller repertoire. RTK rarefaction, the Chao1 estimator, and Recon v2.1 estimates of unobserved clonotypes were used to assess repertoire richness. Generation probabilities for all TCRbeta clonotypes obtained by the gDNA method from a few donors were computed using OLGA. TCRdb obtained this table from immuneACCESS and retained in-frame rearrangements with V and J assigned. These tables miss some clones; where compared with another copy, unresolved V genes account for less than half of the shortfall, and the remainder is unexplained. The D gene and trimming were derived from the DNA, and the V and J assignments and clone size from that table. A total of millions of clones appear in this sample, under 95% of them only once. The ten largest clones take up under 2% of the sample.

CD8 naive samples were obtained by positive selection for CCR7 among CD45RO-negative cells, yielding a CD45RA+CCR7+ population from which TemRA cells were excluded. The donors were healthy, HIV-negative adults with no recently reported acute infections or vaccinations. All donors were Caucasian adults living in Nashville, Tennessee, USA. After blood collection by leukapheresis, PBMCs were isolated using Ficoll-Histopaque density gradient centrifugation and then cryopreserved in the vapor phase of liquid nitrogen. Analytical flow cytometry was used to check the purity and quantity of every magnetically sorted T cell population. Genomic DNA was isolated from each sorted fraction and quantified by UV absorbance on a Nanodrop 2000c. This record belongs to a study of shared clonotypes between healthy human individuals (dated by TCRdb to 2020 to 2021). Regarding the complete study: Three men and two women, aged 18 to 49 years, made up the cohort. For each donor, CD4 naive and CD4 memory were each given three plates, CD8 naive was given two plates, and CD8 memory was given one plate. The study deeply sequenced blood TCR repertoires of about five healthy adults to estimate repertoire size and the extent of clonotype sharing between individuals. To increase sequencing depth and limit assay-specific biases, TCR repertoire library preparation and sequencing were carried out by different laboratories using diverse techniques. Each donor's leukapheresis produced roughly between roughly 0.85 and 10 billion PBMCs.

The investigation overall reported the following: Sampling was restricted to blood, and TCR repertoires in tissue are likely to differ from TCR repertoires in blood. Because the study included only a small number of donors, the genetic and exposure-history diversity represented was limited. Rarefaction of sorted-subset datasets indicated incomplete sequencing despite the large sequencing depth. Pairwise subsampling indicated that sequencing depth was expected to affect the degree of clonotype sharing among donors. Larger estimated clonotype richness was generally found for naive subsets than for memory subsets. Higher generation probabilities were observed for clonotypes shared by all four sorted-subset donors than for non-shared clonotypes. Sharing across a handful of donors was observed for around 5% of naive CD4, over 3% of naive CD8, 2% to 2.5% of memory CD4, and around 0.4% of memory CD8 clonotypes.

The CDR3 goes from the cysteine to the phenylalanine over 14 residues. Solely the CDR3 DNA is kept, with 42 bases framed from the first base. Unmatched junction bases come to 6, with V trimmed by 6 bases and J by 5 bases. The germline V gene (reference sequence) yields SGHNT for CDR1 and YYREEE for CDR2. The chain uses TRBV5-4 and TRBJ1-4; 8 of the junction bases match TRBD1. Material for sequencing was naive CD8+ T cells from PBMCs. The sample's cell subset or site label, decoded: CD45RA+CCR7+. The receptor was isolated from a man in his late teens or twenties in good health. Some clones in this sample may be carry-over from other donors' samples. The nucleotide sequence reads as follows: TGTGCCAGCACCGACAGGGACAGGAATGAAAAACTGTTTTTT. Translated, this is CASTDRDRNEKLFF.